These 10 T cell receptor beta chains share one sample of origin, sequenced in a study of blood T cell repertoires in COVID-19. Produced via immunoSEQ multiplex PCR; TCRdb's table is partial and in-frame only. The top ten hold roughly a quarter of the sample, which has tens of thousands of clones, around 86% seen once. Material: peripheral blood. The receptor set was obtained from a human donor in a cohort sampled during active COVID-19.

The chain joins TRBV5-1 to TRBJ2-1; D is perhaps TRBD2 (7 bases). The CDR3 loop spans 16 amino acids. Per germline, CDR1 SGHRS and CDR2 YFSETQ. Trimming took 0 bases from V and 1 from J, leaving 11 bases between them. DNA for the CDR3: TGCGCCAGCAGCTTGGACGCGGGGGCATCCTACAATGAGCAGTTCTTC. This sequence encodes CASSLDAGASYNEQFF. Filled out from reference TRBV5-1 and TRBJ2-1, the complete variable domain reads KAGVTQTPRYLIKTRGQQVTLSCSPISGHRSVSWYQQTPGQGLQFLFEYFSETQRNKGNFPGRFSGRQFSNSRSEMNVSTLELGDSALYLCASSLDAGASYNEQFFGPGTRLTVL.

The genes are TRBV11-2 and TRBJ1-5, with D unresolved. This CDR3 spans 14 amino acids. Germline values: CDR1 SGHAT, CDR2 FQNNGV. V was shortened by 5 bases and J by 6 bases, with 14 bases between the two germline ends. CDR3 bases: TGTGCCAGCAGCGGTTCAGGAGGAGGTCAGCCCCAGCATTTT. It specifies CASSGSGGGQPQHF.

The chain combines TRBV7-3 with TRBJ2-2, with TRBD2 matching over 8 bases. CDR1 is SGHTA, CDR2 FQGTGA, per germline. This CDR3 is built from 15 residues. V trimming: 4 bases; J trimming: 5 bases; junction bases outside the gene matches: 6. DNA of the CDR3: TGTGCCAGCAGCTCAGCGGCGGGGGGAACCGGGGAGCTGTTTTTT. Residues: CASSSAAGGTGELFF.

The chain links TRBV10-2 to TRBJ2-1, with TRBD2 identical over 12 bases. Germline lookup yields CDR1 WSHSY and CDR2 SAAADI. The V segment lost 6 bases and the J segment 0 bases; nucleotides outside the gene matches: 3. The CDR3 has 16 residues. This CDR3 is CASSRLAGASYNEQFF. CDR3 nucleotides: TGCGCCAGCAGCAGACTAGCGGGGGCCTCCTACAATGAGCAGTTCTTC.

This CDR3 reads CASSPPTGTNYGYTF. CDR3 DNA: TGTGCCAGCAGTCCGCCGACAGGTACTAACTATGGCTACACCTTC. The chain employs TRBV2 and TRBJ1-2, with D perhaps matching TRBD1 (6 bases). V was shortened by 5 bases and J by 0 bases, with 13 bases between the two germline ends. The CDR3 is 15 amino acids. CDR1 and CDR2 from the germline V gene are SNHLY and FYNNEI.

This chain connects TRBV6-1 to TRBJ2-1; 10 bases agree with TRBD2. Germline V lookup: CDR1 MNHNS, CDR2 SASEGT. Germline trimming cut 3 bases from V and 3 bases from J; bases unmatched to any gene: 5. The CDR3 sequence is 16 residues long. The CDR3 is CASSDQLAGFYNEQFF. The CDR3, as DNA: TGTGCCAGCAGTGACCAACTAGCGGGATTCTACAATGAGCAGTTCTTC.

The chain joins TRBV6-6 to TRBJ2-2; tentatively, D is TRBD2 (5 bases). Germline assignment: CDR1 MNHNY and CDR2 SVGAGI (reference sequence). With 0 bases removed from V and 8 bases from J, the gap between germline ends came to 13 bases. The CDR3 has 15 residues. CDR3 loop: CASSYSEVGVGELFF. The CDR3 region has the DNA TGTGCCAGCAGTTACTCGGAGGTTGGGGTGGGGGAGCTGTTTTTT.

The J gene is TRBJ2-2, the V gene TRBV7-8, with D perhaps matching TRBD1 (6 bases). CDR1 and CDR2 (germline): SGHVS, FQNEAQ. This CDR3 has 15 residues. V lost 0 bases to trimming and J lost 5 bases, with 10 bases between them. CDR3: CASSLASTGTGELFF. In DNA form, the CDR3 reads TGTGCCAGCAGCTTAGCCTCAACAGGGACCGGGGAGCTGTTTTTT.

This clone was counted once. The chain carries TRBV28 and TRBJ1-5; weak D call: TRBD1 (5 bases). Trimming cost V 6 bases and J 4 bases, with 19 bases left between them. The CDR3 consists of 16 residues. CDR1 is MDHEN, CDR2 SYDVKM, per germline. The CDR3 coding sequence is TGTGCCAGCAGCAAATTGGGCAGGGTCTGGAATCAGCCCCAGCATTTT. This gives the protein CASSKLGRVWNQPQHF.

This rearrangement joins TRBV6-5 to TRBJ2-1, with TRBD1 matching 11 bases. Trimming took 8 bases from V and 6 from J; bases not matched to a gene: 0. The CDR3 has 12 residues. Germline CDR1 reads MNHEY; CDR2 reads SVGAGI. DNA for the CDR3: TGTGCCAGCGGGACAGGGGGCAATGAGCAGTTCTTC. Its protein product is CASGTGGNEQFF.